This TCR beta chain was identified in a study of CD8 T cells in Susac syndrome. CDR3 length equals 17 residues. V lost 5 bases and J lost 10; bases outside the gene matches: 15. Germline-derived CDR1 and CDR2 are MNHNS and SASEGT. General study findings and limits: TCR sequencing and HLA analysis covered a relatively small number of individuals.

It was with random hexamers that 0.5 to 1 ug RNA was reverse transcribed. The TCR beta CDR3 was amplified by immunoSEQ multiplex PCR across 54 Vbeta, 13 Jbeta. TCRdb processed the immunoSEQ multiplex PCR reads anew with MiXCR; each CDR3 protein has one entry. The sample has some 300,000 distinct CDR3 sequences; around nine tenths are singletons. Sequencing of TCR beta, carried out with a high-throughput approach, was applied to CD8+ and CD4+ T cells from the blood. The TEMRA cells underwent FACS enrichment, while the CD8+ and CD4+ T cells underwent negative isolation. With respect to this clonotype: Its antigen is still unknown.

V is TRBV6-1 and J is TRBJ2-1; 12 bases align to TRBD2. Sequencing input: CD8+ T cells from PBMCs. The source of this sequence is a human donor with multiple sclerosis. Here the CDR3 DNA reads TGTGCCAGCAGTCAACCCCCGGGACTAGCGGGTAAAAGGGAGCAGTTCTTC. Translating gives CASSQPPGLAGKREQFF.